This T cell receptor beta chain appears in the sequencing data of a study of control samples from healthy donors and cancer patients. The method was immunoSEQ multiplex PCR; TCRdb's version includes in-frame clones alone and lacks a portion of them. This repertoire shows around 110,000 clones, 75% to 90% found once; its top ten account for around 1.1%. The CDR3 sequence is 16 residues long. Germline-derived CDR1 and CDR2 are KGHSH and LQKENI. V gave up 3 bases and J gave up 0 bases, with 9 bases separating them. The chain has TRBV18 and TRBJ1-6; D not resolved. This sequence originates from a woman in her forties or fifties with colorectal cancer. Sequences were obtained from PBMCs. CDR3 in DNA: TGTGCCAGCTCACCGGGTAAGGACTCCTATAATTCACCCCTCCACTTT. Its protein product is CASSPGKDSYNSPLHF.